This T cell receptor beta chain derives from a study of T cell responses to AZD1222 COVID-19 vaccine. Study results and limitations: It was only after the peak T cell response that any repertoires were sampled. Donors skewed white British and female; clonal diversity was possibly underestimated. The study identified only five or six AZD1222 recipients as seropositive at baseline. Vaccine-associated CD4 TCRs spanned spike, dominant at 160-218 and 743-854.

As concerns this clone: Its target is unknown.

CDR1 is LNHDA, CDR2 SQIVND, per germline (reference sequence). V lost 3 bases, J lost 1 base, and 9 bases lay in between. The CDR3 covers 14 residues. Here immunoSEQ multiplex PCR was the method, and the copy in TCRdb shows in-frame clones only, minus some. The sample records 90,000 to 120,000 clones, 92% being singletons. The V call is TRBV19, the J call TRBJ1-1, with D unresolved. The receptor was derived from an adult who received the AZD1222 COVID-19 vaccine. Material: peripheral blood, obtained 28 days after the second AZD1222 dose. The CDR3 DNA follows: TGTGCCAGTAGTATCTTGACCTGGAACACTGAAGCTTTCTTT. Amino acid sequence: CASSILTWNTEAFF.